Listed below are T cell receptor beta chains from one sample, sequenced in a study of shared clonotypes between healthy human individuals. Repertoires were generated with immunoSEQ multiplex PCR, while TCRdb's copy carries only in-frame clones and drops some. This sample has 2 million to 2.5 million clones, with roughly 93% found just once. The sequenced sample consisted of naive CD4+ T cells from PBMCs. Source of these receptors: a man between 18 and 35 years old in good health. Some clones in this sample may be carry-over from other donors' samples. Each CDR3 is given with its conserved first and last residue. The D gene is left open where the match is weak. Size tells how often a clone was seen (once, few, many) or the class of an expanded clone, and some rows leave it out.

clone_size: .
d_call: .
v_call: TRBV5-5
j_call: TRBJ1-4
cdr3_aa: CASSLRGSEGEKLFF
cdr3_nt: TGTGCCAGCAGCTTGCGGGGGTCCGAGGGTGAAAAACTGTTTTTT

clone_size: .
d_call: .
v_call: TRBV7-2
j_call: TRBJ2-2
cdr3_aa: CASSPQMNTGELFF
cdr3_nt: TGTGCCAGCAGCCCTCAGATGAACACCGGGGAGCTGTTTTTT

clone_size: .
d_call: TRBD1
v_call: TRBV7-2
j_call: TRBJ2-5
cdr3_aa: CASSWDRGSGETQYF
cdr3_nt: TGTGCCAGCAGCTGGGACAGGGGTTCGGGAGAGACCCAGTACTTC

clone_size: .
d_call: TRBD1
v_call: TRBV4-2
j_call: TRBJ1-1
cdr3_aa: CASSHGDRFNTEAFF
cdr3_nt: TGTGCCAGCAGCCACGGGGACAGATTTAACACTGAAGCTTTCTTT

clone_size: .
d_call: TRBD1
v_call: TRBV5-1
j_call: TRBJ2-7
cdr3_aa: CASSGQGAGYEQYF
cdr3_nt: TGCGCCAGCAGCGGCCAGGGGGCGGGATACGAGCAGTACTTC

clone_size: once
d_call: TRBD1
v_call: TRBV7-9
j_call: TRBJ2-7
cdr3_aa: CASSYGTGGPYEQYF
cdr3_nt: TGTGCCAGCAGCTACGGGACAGGGGGACCCTACGAGCAGTACTTC

clone_size: .
d_call: .
v_call: TRBV4-2
j_call: TRBJ1-2
cdr3_aa: CASSQDRSVAYGYTF
cdr3_nt: TGTGCCAGCAGCCAAGATAGGTCCGTCGCCTATGGCTACACCTTC

clone_size: once
d_call: .
v_call: TRBV4-1
j_call: TRBJ1-2
cdr3_aa: CASSQRTGNYGYTF
cdr3_nt: TGCGCCAGCAGCCAGAGAACAGGTAACTATGGCTACACCTTC

clone_size: few
d_call: .
v_call: TRBV19
j_call: TRBJ1-3
cdr3_aa: CASSSAGTGNTIYF
cdr3_nt: TGTGCCAGTAGTTCCGCAGGGACTGGAAACACCATATATTTT

clone_size: once
d_call: .
v_call: TRBV28
j_call: TRBJ2-7
cdr3_aa: CASSTGLYEQYF
cdr3_nt: TGTGCCAGCAGCACGGGACTCTACGAGCAGTACTTC

clone_size: .
d_call: TRBD1
v_call: TRBV30
j_call: TRBJ2-7
cdr3_aa: CAWSATGAEQYF
cdr3_nt: TGTGCCTGGAGCGCTACAGGGGCGGAGCAGTACTTC

clone_size: .
d_call: .
v_call: TRBV4-3
j_call: TRBJ2-2
cdr3_aa: CASSQGLYTGELFF
cdr3_nt: TGCGCCAGCAGCCAGGGACTTTACACCGGGGAGCTGTTTTTT

clone_size: once
d_call: .
v_call: TRBV5-1
j_call: TRBJ2-1
cdr3_aa: CASSPGTARNEQFF
cdr3_nt: TGCGCCAGCAGCCCAGGGACTGCCAGGAATGAGCAGTTCTTC

clone_size: once
d_call: .
v_call: TRBV5-1
j_call: TRBJ1-5
cdr3_aa: CASSLETSNQPQHF
cdr3_nt: TGCGCCAGCAGCTTGGAGACAAGCAATCAGCCCCAGCATTTT

clone_size: .
d_call: .
v_call: TRBV5-6
j_call: TRBJ2-6
cdr3_aa: CASSLLTGWGANVLTF
cdr3_nt: TGTGCCAGCAGCTTGTTAACAGGGTGGGGGGCCAACGTCCTGACTTTC

clone_size: .
d_call: TRBD1
v_call: TRBV28
j_call: TRBJ1-5
cdr3_aa: CASSRTGTGKLGQPQHF
cdr3_nt: TGTGCCAGCAGCCGAACCGGGACAGGGAAATTGGGTCAGCCCCAGCATTTT

clone_size: .
d_call: .
v_call: TRBV5-4
j_call: TRBJ2-2
cdr3_aa: CASTPSVSGARGELFF
cdr3_nt: TGTGCCAGCACGCCCTCGGTATCGGGAGCACGCGGGGAGCTGTTTTTT

clone_size: .
d_call: TRBD1
v_call: TRBV19
j_call: TRBJ2-5
cdr3_aa: CASLGQGAGETQYF
cdr3_nt: TGTGCCAGCCTTGGACAGGGGGCGGGAGAGACCCAGTACTTC

clone_size: .
d_call: .
v_call: TRBV4-2
j_call: TRBJ1-2
cdr3_aa: CASSQAGYGYTF
cdr3_nt: TGTGCCAGCAGCCAAGCCGGCTATGGCTACACCTTC

clone_size: .
d_call: .
v_call: TRBV9
j_call: TRBJ1-3
cdr3_aa: CASSGRTLGNTIYF
cdr3_nt: TGTGCCAGCAGCGGCCGGACATTGGGAAACACCATATATTTT

clone_size: .
d_call: .
v_call: TRBV28
j_call: TRBJ2-3
cdr3_aa: CASSAMGAGTDTQYF
cdr3_nt: TGTGCCAGCAGTGCTATGGGGGCAGGCACAGATACGCAGTATTTT

clone_size: .
d_call: .
v_call: TRBV28
j_call: TRBJ2-1
cdr3_aa: CASSLWSGYNEQFF
cdr3_nt: TGTGCCAGCAGTTTATGGAGCGGTTACAATGAGCAGTTCTTC

clone_size: .
d_call: .
v_call: TRBV28
j_call: TRBJ2-4
cdr3_aa: CASSNENIQYF
cdr3_nt: TGTGCCAGCAGTAACGAAAACATTCAGTACTTC

clone_size: .
d_call: .
v_call: TRBV27
j_call: TRBJ1-3
cdr3_aa: CASSSGQLVRGNTIYF
cdr3_nt: TGTGCCAGCAGTTCGGGCCAGTTGGTACGAGGAAACACCATATATTTT

clone_size: .
d_call: .
v_call: TRBV5-8
j_call: TRBJ2-3
cdr3_aa: CASSLGDKSTDTQYF
cdr3_nt: TGTGCCAGCAGCTTGGGGGACAAAAGCACAGATACGCAGTATTTT

clone_size: .
d_call: .
v_call: TRBV5-1
j_call: TRBJ1-1
cdr3_aa: CASSPNVGGEVTEAFF
cdr3_nt: TGCGCCAGCAGCCCCAATGTGGGGGGAGAAGTAACTGAAGCTTTCTTT

clone_size: .
d_call: TRBD2
v_call: TRBV30
j_call: TRBJ2-3
cdr3_aa: CAWRPTSGIFPNTDTQYF
cdr3_nt: TGTGCCTGGAGACCGACTAGCGGGATCTTCCCTAACACAGATACGCAGTATTTT

clone_size: .
d_call: .
v_call: TRBV7-8
j_call: TRBJ2-2
cdr3_aa: CASSLRDFGAGELFF
cdr3_nt: TGTGCCAGCAGCCTCCGGGATTTTGGGGCCGGGGAGCTGTTTTTT

clone_size: .
d_call: .
v_call: TRBV9
j_call: TRBJ1-3
cdr3_aa: CASSPDSSGNTIYF
cdr3_nt: TGTGCCAGCAGCCCAGACAGCTCTGGAAACACCATATATTTT

clone_size: .
d_call: .
v_call: TRBV28
j_call: TRBJ1-2
cdr3_aa: CASTADGRESSYGYTF
cdr3_nt: TGTGCCAGCACTGCAGACGGGCGGGAAAGTAGCTATGGCTACACCTTC

clone_size: .
d_call: .
v_call: TRBV7-9
j_call: TRBJ1-5
cdr3_aa: CASSPIARLGNQPQHF
cdr3_nt: TGTGCCAGCAGCCCCATTGCCCGGTTAGGTAATCAGCCCCAGCATTTT

clone_size: .
d_call: TRBD2
v_call: TRBV28
j_call: TRBJ2-3
cdr3_aa: CATGGGGTDTQYF
cdr3_nt: TGTGCCACGGGGGGGGGCGGCACAGATACGCAGTATTTT

clone_size: .
d_call: .
v_call: TRBV25-1
j_call: TRBJ2-1
cdr3_aa: CASSEGSGGAPSNEQFF
cdr3_nt: TGTGCCAGCAGTGAGGGGTCCGGGGGTGCCCCCTCCAATGAGCAGTTCTTC

clone_size: .
d_call: .
v_call: TRBV7-9
j_call: TRBJ1-2
cdr3_aa: CASSLVGGITF
cdr3_nt: TGTGCCAGCAGCTTAGTGGGGGGCATCACCTTC

clone_size: .
d_call: .
v_call: TRBV19
j_call: TRBJ2-5
cdr3_aa: CASSITPRWETQYF
cdr3_nt: TGTGCCAGTAGTATTACCCCCAGGTGGGAGACCCAGTACTTC

clone_size: .
d_call: .
v_call: TRBV2
j_call: TRBJ2-2
cdr3_aa: CASSEGLAGELFF
cdr3_nt: TGTGCCAGCAGTGAAGGGCTGGCCGGGGAGCTGTTTTTT

clone_size: .
d_call: TRBD1
v_call: TRBV5-4
j_call: TRBJ2-7
cdr3_aa: CASSSRTGSYEQYF
cdr3_nt: TGTGCCAGCAGCTCCAGGACAGGGTCCTACGAGCAGTACTTC

clone_size: once
d_call: .
v_call: TRBV5-1
j_call: TRBJ2-7
cdr3_aa: CASSLGGQGPFDEQYF
cdr3_nt: TGCGCCAGCAGCTTGGGTGGGCAGGGACCTTTCGACGAGCAGTACTTC

clone_size: once
d_call: TRBD1
v_call: TRBV7-2
j_call: TRBJ1-5
cdr3_aa: CASSLARTGSDQPQHF
cdr3_nt: TGTGCCAGCAGCTTAGCGAGGACAGGGTCGGATCAGCCCCAGCATTTT

clone_size: .
d_call: TRBD2
v_call: TRBV6-1
j_call: TRBJ2-1
cdr3_aa: CASSEAGTRLYNEQFF
cdr3_nt: TGTGCCAGCAGTGAAGCCGGGACTAGGCTATACAATGAGCAGTTCTTC

clone_size: .
d_call: TRBD1
v_call: TRBV28
j_call: TRBJ2-7
cdr3_aa: CASSRRTGGIPEQYF
cdr3_nt: TGTGCCAGCAGTAGACGGACAGGGGGAATTCCCGAGCAGTACTTC

clone_size: .
d_call: .
v_call: TRBV27
j_call: TRBJ1-5
cdr3_aa: CASSLRRGSLGGNQPQHF
cdr3_nt: TGTGCCAGCAGTTTAAGACGGGGGTCCTTGGGGGGCAATCAGCCCCAGCATTTT

clone_size: .
d_call: TRBD1
v_call: TRBV2
j_call: TRBJ2-5
cdr3_aa: CASSDRTGMETQYF
cdr3_nt: TGTGCCAGCAGTGATAGGACAGGGATGGAGACCCAGTACTTC

clone_size: .
d_call: .
v_call: TRBV10-3
j_call: TRBJ2-1
cdr3_aa: CAISERDSSNEQFF
cdr3_nt: TGTGCCATCAGTGAGAGGGATAGCAGCAATGAGCAGTTCTTC

clone_size: .
d_call: .
v_call: TRBV30
j_call: TRBJ1-2
cdr3_aa: CAWITRGAGAGGYTF
cdr3_nt: TGTGCCTGGATCACCCGGGGGGCAGGGGCGGGTGGCTACACCTTC

clone_size: .
d_call: TRBD1
v_call: TRBV29-1
j_call: TRBJ1-2
cdr3_aa: CSAHRGLDYGYTF
cdr3_nt: TGCAGCGCGCACAGGGGGCTAGACTATGGCTACACCTTC

clone_size: .
d_call: .
v_call: TRBV7-8
j_call: TRBJ2-7
cdr3_aa: CASSFVGQGWEQYF
cdr3_nt: TGTGCCAGCAGTTTCGTCGGGCAGGGGTGGGAGCAGTACTTC

clone_size: .
d_call: TRBD1
v_call: TRBV5-1
j_call: TRBJ1-4
cdr3_aa: CASSLGTGGDEKLFF
cdr3_nt: TGCGCCAGCAGCTTGGGGACAGGGGGCGACGAAAAACTGTTTTTT

clone_size: .
d_call: TRBD2
v_call: TRBV7-9
j_call: TRBJ2-7
cdr3_aa: CASSPRGGRGGAYEQYF
cdr3_nt: TGTGCCAGCAGTCCCCGGGGCGGGAGAGGCGGCGCCTACGAGCAGTACTTC

clone_size: .
d_call: .
v_call: TRBV19
j_call: TRBJ1-2
cdr3_aa: CASSIGAVYGYTF
cdr3_nt: TGTGCCAGTAGTATCGGGGCAGTCTATGGCTACACCTTC

clone_size: once
d_call: .
v_call: TRBV27
j_call: TRBJ2-7
cdr3_aa: CASPYPGADIEGYEQYF
cdr3_nt: TGTGCCAGCCCGTATCCGGGAGCCGACATTGAGGGCTACGAGCAGTACTTC

clone_size: .
d_call: TRBD2
v_call: TRBV6-5
j_call: TRBJ2-7
cdr3_aa: CAGSSGSYEQYF
cdr3_nt: TGTGCCGGGTCTAGCGGGAGCTACGAGCAGTACTTC

clone_size: .
d_call: .
v_call: TRBV19
j_call: TRBJ1-2
cdr3_aa: CASSTRGGYTF
cdr3_nt: TGTGCCAGTAGTACCAGGGGTGGCTACACCTTC